This T cell receptor (beta chain) was captured in a study of T cell responses to AZD1222 COVID-19 vaccine. Study observations and caveats: Donors were mostly white British, more females; clonal diversity possibly underestimated. Repertoires were collected only later (after the peak T cell response had occurred). The number of AZD1222 recipients seropositive at baseline was only 6 or 7.

Pooled in the analysis were second doses at about 4 or about 12 weeks. The data were produced by immunoSEQ multiplex PCR, yet TCRdb's version contains in-frame clones alone and is incomplete. The repertoire holds around 50,000 clones, with 89% as singletons. In regard to this clone: Its specificity is unknown.

The CDR3 spans 12 residues. V lost 8 bases and J 1 base, leaving 8 bases between the germline ends. The germline gives CDR1 SGHRS, CDR2 YFSETQ. The clonotype originates from an adult who received the AZD1222 COVID-19 vaccine. The V call is TRBV5-1, the J call TRBJ2-3; D ambiguous. Material: peripheral blood, obtained 28 days after the second AZD1222 dose. The CDR3 sequence: CASRLGTDTQYF. CDR3 nucleotides: TGCGCCAGTCGACTCGGCACAGATACGCAGTATTTT.